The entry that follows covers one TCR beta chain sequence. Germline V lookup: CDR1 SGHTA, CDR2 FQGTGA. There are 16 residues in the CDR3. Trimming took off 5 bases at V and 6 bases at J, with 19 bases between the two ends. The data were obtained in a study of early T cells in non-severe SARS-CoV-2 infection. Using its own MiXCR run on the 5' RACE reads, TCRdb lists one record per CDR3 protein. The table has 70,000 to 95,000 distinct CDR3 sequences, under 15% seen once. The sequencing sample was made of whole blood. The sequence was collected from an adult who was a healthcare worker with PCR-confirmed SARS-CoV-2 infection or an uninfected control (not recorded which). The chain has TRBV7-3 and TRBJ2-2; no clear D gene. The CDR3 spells CASSPMIGRSSGELFF. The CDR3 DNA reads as TGTGCCAGCAGCCCAATGATCGGGCGCTCTTCCGGGGAGCTGTTTTTT.